This TCR beta chain was observed in a study of T cells after yellow fever vaccination. Template-switching 5'RACE yielded the TCR cDNA; a universal primer site and UMIs were added in the process. From the 5' RACE reads, TCRdb called clonotypes with MiXCR, one entry per CDR3 protein. Of about 340,000 distinct CDR3 sequences listed, about an eighth were seen once; the top ten hold roughly 3%. V was trimmed by 6 bases and J by 8 bases, leaving 22 bases between them. CDR3 length equals 15 residues. Germline V CDR1 and CDR2: DFQATT, SNEGSKA (reference sequence). This clonotype has more than one count but fewer than ten. As yet, its antigen is unknown. Points from the study as a whole: The appearance of a small share of clonotypes in both CD4 and CD8 compartments was observed. Peak timing came faster in the weaker secondary response, day 5 versus 15.

The chain has TRBV20-1 and TRBJ2-2; a weak D match, TRBD1 (6 bases). The receptor comes from a man younger than 35 who received the YFV17D yellow fever vaccine. The sample consisted of CD4+ T cells sorted from PBMCs, taken 15 days after the yellow fever booster vaccination. CDR3: CSATGHFDKGGELFF. The CDR3 region has the DNA TGCAGTGCCACGGGACACTTTGACAAAGGGGGGGAGCTGTTTTTT.